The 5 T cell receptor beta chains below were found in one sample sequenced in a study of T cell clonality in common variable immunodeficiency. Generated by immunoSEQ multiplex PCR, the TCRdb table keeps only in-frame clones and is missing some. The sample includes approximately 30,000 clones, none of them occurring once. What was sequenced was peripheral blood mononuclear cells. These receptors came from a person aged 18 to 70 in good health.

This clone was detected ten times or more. This chain's CDR3 is CASSIRAPASGNEQFF. The sequenced CDR3 bases are TGCGCCAGCAGCATCCGGGCCCCGGCCTCGGGGAATGAG. J is TRBJ2-1 and V is TRBV5-1; a possible D gene is TRBD2 (5 bases). Read sequence stops 3 residues before the CDR3 end, and the germline J gene provides the missing end. Germline CDR1 is SGHRS and CDR2 is YFSETQ. Trimming stripped 4 bases from V and 7 bases from J, with 21 bases between. There are 16 residues in the CDR3.

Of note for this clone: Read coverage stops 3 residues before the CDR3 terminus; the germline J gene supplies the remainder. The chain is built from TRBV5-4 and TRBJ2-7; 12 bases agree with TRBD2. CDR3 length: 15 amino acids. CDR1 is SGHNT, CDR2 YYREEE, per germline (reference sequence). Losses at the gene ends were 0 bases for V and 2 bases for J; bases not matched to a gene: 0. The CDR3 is CASSLASGGAYEQYF. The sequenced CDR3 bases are TGTGCCAGCAGCTTGGCTAGCGGGGGGGCCTACGAG. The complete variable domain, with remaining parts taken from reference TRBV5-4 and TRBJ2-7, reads ETGVTQSPTHLIKTRGQQVTLRCSSQSGHNTVSWYQQALGQGPQFIFQYYREEENGRGNFPPRFSGLQFPNYSSELNVNALELDDSALYLCASSLASGGAYEQYFGPGTRLTVT.

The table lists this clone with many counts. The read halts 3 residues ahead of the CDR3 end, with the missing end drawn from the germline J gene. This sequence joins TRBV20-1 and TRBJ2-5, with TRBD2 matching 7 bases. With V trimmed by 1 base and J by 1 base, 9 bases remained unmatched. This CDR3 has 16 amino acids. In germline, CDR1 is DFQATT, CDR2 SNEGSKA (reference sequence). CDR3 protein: CSARGRKAGVQETQYF. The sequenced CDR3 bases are TGCAGTGCTAGAGGTCGGAAGGCGGGGGTCCAAGAGACC.

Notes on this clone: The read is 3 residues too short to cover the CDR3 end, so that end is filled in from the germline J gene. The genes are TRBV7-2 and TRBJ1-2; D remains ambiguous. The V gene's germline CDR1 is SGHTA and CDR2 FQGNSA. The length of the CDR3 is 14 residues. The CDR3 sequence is CASSLGSGGYDYTF. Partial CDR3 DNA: TGTGCCAGCAGCTTAGGATCTGGCGGCTACGAC.

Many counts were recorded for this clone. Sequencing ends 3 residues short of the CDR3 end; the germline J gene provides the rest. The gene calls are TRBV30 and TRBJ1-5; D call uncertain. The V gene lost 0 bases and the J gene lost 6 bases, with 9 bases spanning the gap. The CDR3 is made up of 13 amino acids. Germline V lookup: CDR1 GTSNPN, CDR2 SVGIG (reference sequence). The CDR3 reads CAWSVSNGQPQHF. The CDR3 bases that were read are TGTGCCTGGAGTGTAAGTAACGGTCAGCCC.